The clone carrying this T cell receptor beta chain was recorded a few times. Its target is not known. A single record per CDR3 protein comes from TCRdb applying MiXCR to the reads. Of approximately 300,000 distinct CDR3 sequences listed, about 27% are singletons. This specimen belongs to a study of T cell repertoires in cytomegalovirus infection. Study-wide context: The public TCR beta signatures pointed to both CMV infection and matching HLA type. Study conclusions and caveats: The study identified carriers of CMV plus the relevant HLA from cumulative public TCR beta family frequency. HLA-C-restricted, CMV-specific TCR beta clonotypes were dominant ex vivo.

Sequencing was performed on cultured PBMCs, taken from culture after CMV antigen stimulation. The clonotype was recovered from a human donor in good health (CMV status not recorded). Some clones in this sample may be carry-over from other donors' samples.

This CDR3 reads CASNQDEGANYGYTF. The CDR3 DNA reads TGTGCCAGTAATCAAGACGAGGGGGCTAACTATGGCTACACCTTC. The chain combines TRBV19 with TRBJ1-2, with D perhaps TRBD1 (6 bases). This CDR3 has 15 residues. V was clipped by 7 bases and J by 0 bases, with 15 bases between them. CDR1 is LNHDA, CDR2 SQIVND, per germline (reference sequence).